A selection of T cell receptor beta chains follows, all from one sample in a study of OX40 agonist ivuxolimab in advanced cancers. The table came from immunoSEQ multiplex PCR; TCRdb's copy has only in-frame clones and leaves some out. This sample has around 67,000 clones, with roughly 83% found just once. Specimen: CD4+ or CD8+ T cells sorted from blood, collected in a trial of the OX40 agonist ivuxolimab. The receptors come from an adult with an advanced solid tumor such as melanoma, head and neck, liver or kidney cancer. Each CDR3 is given with its conserved first and last residue. D genes are given only for firm matches.

j_call | v_call | d_call | cdr3_nt | cdr3_aa
TRBJ2-2 | TRBV25-1 | TRBD1 | TGTGCCAGCAGTGAACAAGGACAGGGGCGGACCGGGGAGCTGTTTTTT | CASSEQGQGRTGELFF
TRBJ1-4 | TRBV5-5 | . | TGTGCCAGCAGCTTCATCGAAGATGAAAAACTGTTTTTT | CASSFIEDEKLFF
TRBJ1-3 | TRBV9 | . | TGTGCCAGCAGCCCGAGACAGACTGGAAACACCATATATTTT | CASSPRQTGNTIYF
TRBJ1-2 | TRBV28 | TRBD1 | TGTGCCAGCATCGAAGGACAGGGGCTGTTCTATGGCTACACCTTC | CASIEGQGLFYGYTF
TRBJ2-5 | TRBV7-2 | TRBD2 | TGTGCCAGCAGCTTAGGCGGACTAGCGGGGGGGAAAGAGACCCAGTACTTC | CASSLGGLAGGKETQYF
TRBJ2-3 | TRBV4-3 | TRBD1 | TGCGCCAGCAGCCCGACAGGGGGCTACGCAGATACGCAGTATTTT | CASSPTGGYADTQYF
TRBJ1-2 | TRBV5-1 | TRBD1 | TGCGCCAGCAGCGAGGGACAGGGCGATGGCTACACCTTC | CASSEGQGDGYTF
TRBJ2-5 | TRBV14 | . | TGTGCCAGCAGCCAGGGGACACCAGAAGAGACCCAGTACTTC | CASSQGTPEETQYF
TRBJ1-5 | TRBV6-6 | TRBD1 | TGTGCCAGCAGTTCCGGGACAGGGGTTCAGCCCCAGCATTTT | CASSSGTGVQPQHF
TRBJ2-3 | TRBV9 | . | TGTGCCACCAACCCACGGGGCTCTAGCACAGATACGCAGTATTTT | CATNPRGSSTDTQYF
TRBJ2-3 | TRBV5-1 | TRBD2 | TGCGCCAGCAGCCGTAGACCTAGCGGGAGCACAGATACGCAGTATTTT | CASSRRPSGSTDTQYF
TRBJ1-4 | TRBV6-6 | . | TGTGCCAGCAGTGTCTTGGAAAAACTGTTTTTT | CASSVLEKLFF